The sequence of this T cell receptor (beta chain) was determined in a study of T cell responses to AZD1222 COVID-19 vaccine. Study observations and caveats: Baseline testing showed seropositivity in only six AZD1222 recipients. The study found Spike-specific TCR breadth and depth rose after two AZD1222 doses. It should be noted that donors were predominantly white British and more often female, and clonal diversity was possibly underestimated.

The junction had 6 bases not matched to a gene; V was cut back by 3 bases and J by 4 bases. Per germline, CDR1 LGHNA and CDR2 YSLEER. This CDR3 spans 16 amino acids. As concerns this clone: Antigen specificity is unknown.

Measured with immunoSEQ multiplex PCR; TCRdb has only the in-frame clones, and not every one. The repertoire includes roughly 120,000 clones, 81% of them detected once, and roughly 4.5% sits in the top ten. V gene TRBV4-3 combines with J gene TRBJ2-5; 12 bases align to TRBD2. The source material was peripheral blood, sampled on day 0 of AZD1222 vaccination. The source is an adult in good health. The CDR3 loop is CASSQGLAGGGETQYF. The CDR3 DNA is TGCGCCAGCAGCCAGGGACTAGCGGGTGGAGGAGAGACCCAGTACTTC.